This T cell receptor (beta chain) was documented in a study of blood T cells in healthy people across ages. Primers used in a second PCR of roughly 7 to 12 cycles were a sample-barcoded 5' primer and a J-beta primer mix. TCRdb re-derived calls from the 5' RACE reads in MiXCR, one entry per CDR3 protein. Of some 1.7 million distinct CDR3 sequences detected, roughly 28% appear once; the ten largest clones hold roughly 8%. Per the germline V gene, CDR1 is SGHAT and CDR2 is FQNNGV. The V segment lost 1 base and the J segment 8 bases; nucleotides outside the gene matches: 13. The CDR3 runs to 19 residues.

This receptor was taken from a woman in her twenties or thirties in good health. The chain is built from TRBV11-2 and TRBJ2-3; TRBD2 matches at 15 bases. The specimen was blood. CDR3 in amino acids: CASSLAPLGLAGGPGTQYF. DNA for the CDR3: TGTGCCAGCAGCTTAGCACCACTCGGACTAGCGGGAGGGCCCGGTACGCAGTATTTT.